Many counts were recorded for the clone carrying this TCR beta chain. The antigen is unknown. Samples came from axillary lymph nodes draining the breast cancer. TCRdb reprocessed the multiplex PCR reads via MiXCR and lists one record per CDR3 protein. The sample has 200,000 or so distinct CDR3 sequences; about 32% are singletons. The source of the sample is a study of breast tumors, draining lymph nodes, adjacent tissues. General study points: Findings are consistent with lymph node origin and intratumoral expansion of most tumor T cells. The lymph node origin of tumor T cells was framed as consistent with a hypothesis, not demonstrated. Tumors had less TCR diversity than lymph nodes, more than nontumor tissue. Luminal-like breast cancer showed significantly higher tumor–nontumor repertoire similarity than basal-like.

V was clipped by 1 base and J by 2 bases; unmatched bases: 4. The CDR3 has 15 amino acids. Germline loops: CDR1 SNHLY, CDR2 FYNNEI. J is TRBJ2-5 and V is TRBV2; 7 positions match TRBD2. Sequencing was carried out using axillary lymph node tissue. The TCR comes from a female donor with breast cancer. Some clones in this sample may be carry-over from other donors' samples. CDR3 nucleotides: TGTGCCAGCAGTGAAGTCCTAGCGGCACAAGAGACCCAGTACTTC. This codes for CASSEVLAAQETQYF.